This TCR beta chain was found in a study of T-cell memory formation after mild COVID-19. Findings of the study overall: The CD4+ clones that contracted clustered mainly within CM and EM, and the CD8+ clones concentrated in EMRA.

Remarks on this clonotype: Antigen specificity is unknown.

TCRdb processed the 5' RACE reads anew with MiXCR; each CDR3 protein has one entry. Of 470,000 or so distinct CDR3 sequences listed, 20% are singletons. The CDR3 is 18 amino acids. V dropped 4 bases and J dropped 1 base, with 17 bases sitting between them. Per germline, CDR1 SEHNR and CDR2 FQNEAQ (reference sequence). V usage is TRBV7-9 and J usage is TRBJ2-6; D is unclear. The receptor was derived from an adult woman who had mild COVID-19 (a few samples of this study predate the infection). Cell type and time point are not known. Specimen: PBMCs or a T cell subset sorted from them (not recorded which). This chain's CDR3 is CASSSRSFEVSGANVLTF. The DNA for the CDR3 is TGTGCCAGCAGCTCCCGATCTTTCGAGGTGTCTGGGGCCAACGTCCTGACTTTC.